Sequencing of this T cell receptor (beta chain) was carried out in a study of blood T cell repertoires in COVID-19. Study background: Specimens from acute and convalescent COVID-19 originated in the United States, Italy and Spain. T cells, B-cell-depleted T cells, or PBMCs supplied cDNA or gDNA.

CDR1 is SGHTS and CDR2 is YDEGEE in the germline V gene. This CDR3 is 16 amino acids long. Between the trimmed V and J ends, which lost 2 bases and 0 bases, there was a span of 14 bases. Seattle patient enrollment occurred during active infection, with longitudinal follow-up thereafter. Authors' data handling: Amplification with reference gene primers provided the estimates of nucleated cell counts. Repertoires were generated with immunoSEQ multiplex PCR, while TCRdb's copy carries only in-frame clones and drops some. The D gene and trimming were derived from the DNA, and the V and J assignments and clone size from that table. Among about 180,000 clones listed, 79% were seen once.

The TCR originated in a woman aged 60-70 years with COVID-19, enrolled during active disease. The specimen sequenced was peripheral blood. This chain uses TRBV5-8 with TRBJ1-2; tentatively, D is TRBD1 (6 bases). This CDR3 reads CASSLGLRTANYGYTF. In nucleotides, the CDR3 is TGTGCCAGCAGCTTAGGTCTACGGACAGCTAACTATGGCTACACCTTC.